These 13 T cell receptor beta chains were all obtained from the same sample, sequenced in a study of shared clonotypes between healthy human individuals. Naive-designated CD8 cells lacked CD45RO, were positively enriched for CCR7, and omitted terminally differentiated effector memory CD45RA+ cells. TCRdb's copy holds only in-frame clones and misses some; the assay was immunoSEQ multiplex PCR. This table holds millions of clones, roughly 91% found once. Sample: naive CD8+ T cells from PBMCs. Receptors originate from a man between 18 and 29 years old in good health. Some clones in this sample may be carry-over from other donors' samples.

V and J are TRBV6-5 and TRBJ2-7; TRBD1 matches at 10 bases. Germline CDR1 and CDR2: MNHEY and SVGAGI. The CDR3 covers 14 residues. J was trimmed by 2 bases and V by 11 bases; bases with no gene match: 9. The CDR3 DNA reads as TGTGCCGGTCCGGGAGGGACAGGGGCCTACGAGCAGTACTTC. Encoded protein: CAGPGGTGAYEQYF.

The V call is TRBV7-9, the J call TRBJ2-1; 9 nucleotides line up with TRBD1. The germline V gene encodes CDR1 SEHNR and CDR2 FQNEAQ (reference sequence). V gave up 5 bases and J gave up 5 bases; unmatched junction bases: 7. This CDR3 has 15 amino acids. CDR3 DNA sequence: TGTGCCAGCAGCCTACAGGGGGCGAAGGACAATGAGCAGTTCTTC. Protein: CASSLQGAKDNEQFF.

The chain employs TRBV11-2 and TRBJ2-7; no clear D gene. The CDR3 extends over 14 amino acids. Germline V gene data show CDR1 as SGHAT and CDR2 as FQNNGV. V lost 6 bases to trimming and J lost 2 bases, with 14 bases between them. CDR3 residues: CASSLSTPTYEQYF. The CDR3 DNA follows: TGTGCCAGCAGTCTCAGCACACCCACCTACGAGCAGTACTTC.

The genes are TRBV27 and TRBJ1-1, with D possibly matching TRBD1 (6 bases). This CDR3 spans 18 amino acids. V was cut by 0 bases and J by 0 bases, with 17 bases left in between. The germline CDR1 and CDR2 sequences are MNHEY and SMNVEV (reference sequence). The CDR3 here is CASSLSALVDSLNTEAFF. The CDR3, as DNA: TGTGCCAGCAGTTTATCCGCTCTCGTGGACAGCTTGAACACTGAAGCTTTCTTT.

Turning to this clone: A much larger clone differs by one base, so this may be a read error. The CDR3 here is CASSSDGSSYNEQFF. Written as DNA, the CDR3 is TGTGCCAGCAGCTCGGACGGGAGCTCCTACAATGAGCAGTTCTTC. The chain has TRBV7-6 and TRBJ2-1; possible D gene TRBD2, 6 bases. CDR3 size: 15 residues. Trimming cost V 4 bases and J 0 bases, with 10 bases left between them. Germline V gives CDR1 SGHVS, CDR2 FNYEAQ.

DNA of the CDR3: TGCGCCAGCGCCATACGGGAAACGAGTAAGAACACCGGGGAGCTGTTTTTT. Translating gives CASAIRETSKNTGELFF. The chain has TRBV5-1 and TRBJ2-2; a weak D match, TRBD2 (5 bases). Per the germline V gene, CDR1 is SGHRS and CDR2 is YFSETQ. Trimming shortened V by 7 bases and J by 1 base, and 20 bases separated the two germline ends. This CDR3 is built from 17 residues.

This chain links TRBV6-5 with TRBJ2-3; no reliable D call. The CDR3 sequence is 14 residues long. The V end was cut by 2 bases, the J end by 6 bases, with 12 bases between. Germline CDR1 is MNHEY and CDR2 is SVGAGI. The CDR3 DNA reads TGTGCCAGCAGTTACGGCTCCCCAGGCGATACGCAGTATTTT. The encoded protein is CASSYGSPGDTQYF.

V gene TRBV27 combines with J gene TRBJ2-3, with D maybe TRBD2 (5 bases). Germline CDR1 is MNHEY and CDR2 is SMNVEV (reference sequence). V was shortened by 7 bases and J by 5 bases, with 10 bases between the two germline ends. The CDR3 is made up of 12 amino acids. CDR3 sequence (DNA): TGTGCCAGCATGACGGGGTTAGATACGCAGTATTTT. Encoded protein: CASMTGLDTQYF.

This chain links TRBV27 with TRBJ2-7, with 9 bases identical to TRBD2. The germline gives CDR1 MNHEY, CDR2 SMNVEV (reference sequence). The CDR3 is 15 amino acids. V shed 5 bases and J 5 bases; nucleotides not matched to a gene: 10. The CDR3 DNA sequence: TGTGCCAGCAGTCCGACGGGACTAGCTTTCCACGAGCAGTACTTC. Encoded protein: CASSPTGLAFHEQYF.

As for this clone: The same CDR3 is also encoded by other DNA sequences in this sample. The chain is built from TRBV6-5 and TRBJ2-7; D is undetermined. V was shortened by 0 bases and J by 0 bases, with 12 bases between the two germline ends. The CDR3 contains 16 residues. Germline V gene sequence: CDR1 MNHEY, CDR2 SVGAGI. The chain's CDR3 is CASSYSSGRISYEQYF. The DNA of the CDR3 is TGTGCCAGCAGTTACTCATCAGGACGGATCTCCTACGAGCAGTACTTC.

The chain carries TRBV27 and TRBJ2-7; D is tentatively TRBD1 or TRBD2 (7 bases each). The CDR3 totals 16 residues. The germline gives CDR1 MNHEY, CDR2 SMNVEV (reference sequence). V was trimmed by 1 base and J by 4 bases, leaving 17 bases between them. In DNA form, the CDR3 reads TGTGCCAGCAGTTTATTTTGGGAGGGGGCCGATTACGAGCAGTACTTC. The encoded protein is CASSLFWEGADYEQYF.

The chain is built from TRBV7-8 and TRBJ2-5, with 9 bases matching TRBD2. The germline V gene has CDR1 SGHVS and CDR2 FQNEAQ. The CDR3 covers 15 residues. V was clipped by 0 bases and J by 5 bases; unmatched bases: 4. The CDR3 loop is CASSLAAGGSETQYF. The CDR3 nucleotides read TGTGCCAGCAGCTTAGCAGCGGGAGGCTCTGAGACCCAGTACTTC.

The chain carries TRBV25-1 and TRBJ2-3, with D possibly matching TRBD1 (5 bases). The CDR3 has 15 residues. The germline V gene has CDR1 MGHDK and CDR2 SYGVNS. V lost 4 bases to trimming and J lost 1 base, with 12 bases between them. The CDR3 DNA is TGTGCCAGCAGTGGATGGGGCAGAGGCACAGATACGCAGTATTTT. Translating gives CASSGWGRGTDTQYF.